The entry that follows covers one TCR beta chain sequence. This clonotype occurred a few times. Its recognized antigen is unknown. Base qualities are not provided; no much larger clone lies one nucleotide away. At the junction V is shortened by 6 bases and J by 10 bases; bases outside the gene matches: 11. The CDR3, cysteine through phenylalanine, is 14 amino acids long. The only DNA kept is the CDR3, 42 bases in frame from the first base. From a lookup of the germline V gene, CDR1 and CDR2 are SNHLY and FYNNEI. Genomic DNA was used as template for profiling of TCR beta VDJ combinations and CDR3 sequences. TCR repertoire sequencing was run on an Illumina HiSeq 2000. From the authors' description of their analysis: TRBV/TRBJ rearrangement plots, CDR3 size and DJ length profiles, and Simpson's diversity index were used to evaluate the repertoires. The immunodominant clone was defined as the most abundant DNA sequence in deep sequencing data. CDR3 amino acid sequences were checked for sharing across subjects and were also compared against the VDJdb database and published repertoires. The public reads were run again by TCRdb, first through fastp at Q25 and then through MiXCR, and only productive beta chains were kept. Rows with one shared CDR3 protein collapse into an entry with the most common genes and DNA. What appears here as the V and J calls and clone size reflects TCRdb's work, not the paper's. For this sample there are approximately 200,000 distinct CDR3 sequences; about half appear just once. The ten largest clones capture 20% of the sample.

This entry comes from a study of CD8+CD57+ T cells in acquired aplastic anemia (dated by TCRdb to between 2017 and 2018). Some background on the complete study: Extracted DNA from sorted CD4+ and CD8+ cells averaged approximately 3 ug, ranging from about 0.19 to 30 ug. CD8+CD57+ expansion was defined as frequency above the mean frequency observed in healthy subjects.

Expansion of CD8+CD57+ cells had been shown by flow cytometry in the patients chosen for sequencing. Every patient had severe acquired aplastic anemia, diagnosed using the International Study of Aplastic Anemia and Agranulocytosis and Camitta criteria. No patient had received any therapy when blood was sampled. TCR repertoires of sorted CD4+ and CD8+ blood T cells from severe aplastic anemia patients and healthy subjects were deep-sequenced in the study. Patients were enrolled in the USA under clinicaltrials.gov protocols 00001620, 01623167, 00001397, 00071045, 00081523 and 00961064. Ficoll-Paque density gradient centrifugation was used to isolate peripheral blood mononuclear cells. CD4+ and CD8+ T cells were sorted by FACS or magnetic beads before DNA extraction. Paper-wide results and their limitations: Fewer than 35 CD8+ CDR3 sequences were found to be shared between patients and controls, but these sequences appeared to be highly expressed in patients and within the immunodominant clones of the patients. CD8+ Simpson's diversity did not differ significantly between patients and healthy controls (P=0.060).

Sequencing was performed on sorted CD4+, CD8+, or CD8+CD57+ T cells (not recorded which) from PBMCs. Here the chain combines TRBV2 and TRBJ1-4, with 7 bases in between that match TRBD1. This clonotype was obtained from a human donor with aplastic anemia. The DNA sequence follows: TGTGCCAGCAGCGAGGGGGCAGGGGGAGGAAAACTGTTTTTT. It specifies CASSEGAGGGKLFF.